This T cell receptor beta chain came from a study of Graves' ophthalmopathy and Graves' hyperthyroidism. This clonotype showed up many times. The antigen remains undetermined. Ophthalmopathy donors were characterized by moderate-to-severe activity, CAS of at least 3, NOSPECS of at least 4, and duration under 3 months. The study amplified TCR beta CDR3 regions using RNA transcripts. Investigators did first-round RT-PCR with HTBI primers, then second-round multiplex PCR. TCRdb re-derived calls from the multiplex PCR reads in MiXCR, one entry per CDR3 protein. This sample has about 640,000 distinct CDR3 sequences; more than 40% occur once, and the top ten carry more than 2.5%. Study-level results: Blood also harbored most expanded thyroid clonotypes above 0.001 frequency.

The CDR3 spans 12 residues. The germline CDR1 and CDR2 sequences are SNHLY and FYNNEI. With V trimmed by 7 bases and J by 8 bases, 4 bases remained unmatched. The sample consisted of peripheral blood. The J gene is TRBJ1-4, the V gene TRBV2, with TRBD1 identical over 7 bases. The TCR was taken from an adult man with Graves' ophthalmopathy. The CDR3 DNA sequence: TGTGCCAGCATTGGGACAGAAGAAAAACTGTTTTTT. Its translation: CASIGTEEKLFF.